The 17 T cell receptor beta chains given below trace back to one sample, sequenced in a study of glioma-infiltrating T cells. The iRepertoire nested amplicon-rescue multiplex PCR amplified TCR alpha and beta CDR3s from RNA. TCRdb called the multiplex PCR reads again in MiXCR, with one record for every CDR3 protein. The sample includes roughly 130,000 distinct CDR3 sequences, 24% of them seen just once. What was sequenced was glioma tissue, nonneoplastic brain tissue, or PBMCs (not recorded which). These receptors came from a human donor with low-grade glioma or glioblastoma, undergoing nonglioma brain surgery, or in good health (not recorded which).

V and J are TRBV29-1 and TRBJ1-4; a weak D match, TRBD1 (6 bases). Germline CDR1 is SQVTM and CDR2 is ANQGSEA. Trimming left V 0 bases short and J 7 bases short, with 9 bases between. The CDR3 is 13 residues long. CDR3 sequence (DNA): TGCAGCGTTGAAGACGGGGGCGGTGAAAAACTGTTTTTT. Translation: CSVEDGGGEKLFF.

Comments on this clonotype: Possible read error: a much larger clone is one base away. The chain has TRBV7-9 and TRBJ2-5; tentatively, D is TRBD2 (6 bases). The CDR3 runs to 14 residues. Looked up from germline, CDR1 is SEHNR and CDR2 is FQNEAQ (reference sequence). CDR3 nucleotides: TGTGCCAGCAGCTTAGACCTAGCGAGGCAGACCAAGTACTTC. As protein: CASSLDLARQTKYF.

This clonotype was detected ten times or more. The chain carries TRBV28 and TRBJ2-1; D tentatively reads TRBD1 or TRBD2 (5 bases each). Germline values: CDR1 MDHEN, CDR2 SYDVKM. The ends were cut back, 6 bases at V and 2 bases at J, with 11 bases in the middle. The CDR3 contains 14 residues. The DNA of the CDR3 is TGTGCCAGCAGCCCCCGGGACCCCTACAATGAGCAGTTCTTC. It yields the protein CASSPRDPYNEQFF.

About this clonotype itself: A much more abundant neighbour one base away suggests this may be a read error. The chain employs TRBV6-5 and TRBJ1-4, with a possible D match to TRBD1 (5 bases). Germline V gene lookup returns CDR1 MNHEY and CDR2 SVGAGI. CDR3 length equals 16 residues. Trimming pared 2 bases from V and 3 bases from J, leaving 13 bases between. CDR3 nucleotides: TGTGCCAGCAGTTACGAGGGGAGGGTGGCTAATGAAAAACTGTTTTTT. Translated: CASSYEGRVANEKLFF.

This clonotype was observed once. The chain links TRBV14 to TRBJ1-1; D is unresolved. V lost 4 bases and J lost 1, with 13 bases in between. The CDR3 is 15 amino acids. The germline V gene has CDR1 SGHDN and CDR2 FVKESK. The CDR3 is CASSRDLAENTEAFF. Written as DNA, the CDR3 is TGTGCCAGCAGCCGAGATTTAGCGGAGAACACTGAAGCTTTCTTT. The complete variable domain, with remaining parts taken from reference TRBV14 and TRBJ1-1, reads EAGVTQFPSHSVIEKGQTVTLRCDPISGHDNLYWYRRVMGKEIKFLLHFVKESKQDESGMPNNRFLAERTGGTYSTLKVQPAELEDSGVYFCASSRDLAENTEAFFGQGTRLTVV.

As regards this clonotype: A much larger clonotype is one base distant, so this may be a read error. The chain carries TRBV20-1 and TRBJ1-1; 8 nucleotides match TRBD1. Germline V CDR1 and CDR2: DFQATT, SNEGSKA (reference sequence). J gave up 2 bases and V 8 bases, and 10 bases lay outside the gene matches. The CDR3 runs 14 residues. The CDR3 sequence is CSTQSDRANTEAFF. The CDR3 DNA is TGCAGTACCCAATCGGACAGGGCTAACACTGAAGCTTTCTTT.

The CDR3 DNA sequence: TGTGCCAGCAGCCGGTGGGATCAGGGTGTCCTCCAAGGCTCTGGGGCCAACGTCCTGACTTTC. This encodes CASSRWDQGVLQGSGANVLTF. This chain connects TRBV7-3 to TRBJ2-6; weak D call: TRBD1 (5 bases). Germline V CDR1 and CDR2: SGHTA, FQGTGA. This CDR3 is built from 21 residues. V dropped 5 bases and J dropped 0 bases, with 26 bases sitting between them.

The chain links TRBV15 to TRBJ2-3, with 8 nucleotides matching TRBD2. V was clipped by 4 bases and J by 0 bases; unmatched bases: 3. The CDR3 consists of 15 residues. CDR1 LNHNV and CDR2 YYDKDF come from the germline V gene (reference sequence). CDR3 DNA: TGTGCCACCAGCAATAGCGGGGAAAGCACAGATACGCAGTATTTT. It specifies CATSNSGESTDTQYF.

This clonotype was seen many times. The chain's CDR3 is CASSSLESVSNSPLHF. The CDR3 DNA reads as TGTGCCAGCAGTTCACTGGAATCGGTGTCTAATTCACCCCTCCACTTT. The genes are TRBV27 and TRBJ1-6; D gene uncertain. Germline values: CDR1 MNHEY, CDR2 SMNVEV (reference sequence). The CDR3 sequence is 16 residues long. Between the trimmed V and J ends, which lost 4 bases and 6 bases, there was a span of 16 bases.

Comments on this clonotype: A much more abundant neighbour one base away suggests this may be a read error. The chain recombines TRBV27 with TRBJ2-1; D is unresolved. Germline CDR1 MNHEY, CDR2 SMNVEV (reference sequence). There are 12 residues in the CDR3. CDR3 region: CASSLRFDEHFF. The CDR3 nucleotides are TGTGCCAGCAGTTTACGTTTCGATGAGCATTTCTTC.

This clonotype was picked up many times. The rearrangement joins TRBV6-1 to TRBJ2-1; maybe TRBD2 (5 bases). The V end lost 8 bases, the J end lost 0 bases, and 11 bases lay between the germline ends. Germline V gives CDR1 MNHNS, CDR2 SASEGT. The CDR3 consists of 14 residues. CDR3 amino acids: CASGQRSSYNEQFF. The CDR3 DNA follows: TGTGCCAGCGGTCAGCGGAGCTCCTACAATGAGCAGTTCTTC.

V gene TRBV19 combines with J gene TRBJ2-2, with 7 bases matching TRBD2. CDR3 length: 16 amino acids. V dropped 5 bases and J dropped 2; count of bases not matched to a gene: 8. Per the germline V gene, CDR1 is LNHDA and CDR2 is SQIVND (reference sequence). The CDR3 nucleotides are TGTGCCAGTAGTTTTGGAGCGGGGATAAACACCGGGGAGCTGTTTTTT. This translates into CASSFGAGINTGELFF.

The V gene is TRBV27, the J gene TRBJ1-2, with a possible D match to TRBD1 (6 bases). Germline loops: CDR1 MNHEY, CDR2 SMNVEV (reference sequence). Trimming took off 8 bases at V and 4 bases at J, with 23 bases between the two ends. The length of the CDR3 is 16 residues. The CDR3 loop reads CASGTHGGAVGYGYTF. DNA of the CDR3: TGTGCCAGCGGAACCCACGGGGGGGCGGTAGGCTATGGCTACACCTTC.

The chain recombines TRBV29-1 with TRBJ2-2; possibly TRBD1 for D (6 bases). CDR3 size: 14 residues. V was shortened by 1 base and J by 5 bases, with 11 bases between the two germline ends. Germline CDR1 is SQVTM and CDR2 is ANQGSEA. CDR3 sequence (DNA): TGCAGCGTTGAAGCGTGGACAGAGACCGGGGAGCTGTTTTTT. It translates to CSVEAWTETGELFF.

This clonotype turned up a few times. The chain couples TRBV7-3 to TRBJ2-1, with 10 positions matching TRBD1. V lost 6 bases to trimming and J lost 7 bases; unmatched junction nucleotides: 6. CDR1 is SGHTA and CDR2 is FQGTGA in the germline V gene. The CDR3 is 14 amino acids. CDR3 DNA: TGTGCCAGCAGTGGACAGGGGGTAAGGAATGAGCAGTTCTTC. Translated, it gives CASSGQGVRNEQFF.

There are a few counts of this clonotype. A read error may be the cause here, since a much bigger clone is one base away. The genes are TRBV28 and TRBJ1-2; D unresolved. Germline V lookup: CDR1 MDHEN, CDR2 SYDVKM. The CDR3 loop spans 11 amino acids. The V end was cut by 5 bases, the J end by 1 base, with 2 bases between. CDR3 sequence reads: CASSINYGYTF. The CDR3 DNA follows: TGTGCCAGCAGTATTAACTATGGCTACACCTTC.

With regard to this clonotype: Germline is not matched at one junction end, which may reflect a read error. The J gene is TRBJ2-5, the V gene TRBV14; tentative D call: TRBD2 (5 bases). Per the germline V gene, CDR1 is SGHDN and CDR2 is FVKESK. The CDR3 runs to 13 residues. CDR3 DNA: TGTGCCAGCGGCCACGCCGGGAAAGAGACCCAGTACTTC. This codes for CASGHAGKETQYF.